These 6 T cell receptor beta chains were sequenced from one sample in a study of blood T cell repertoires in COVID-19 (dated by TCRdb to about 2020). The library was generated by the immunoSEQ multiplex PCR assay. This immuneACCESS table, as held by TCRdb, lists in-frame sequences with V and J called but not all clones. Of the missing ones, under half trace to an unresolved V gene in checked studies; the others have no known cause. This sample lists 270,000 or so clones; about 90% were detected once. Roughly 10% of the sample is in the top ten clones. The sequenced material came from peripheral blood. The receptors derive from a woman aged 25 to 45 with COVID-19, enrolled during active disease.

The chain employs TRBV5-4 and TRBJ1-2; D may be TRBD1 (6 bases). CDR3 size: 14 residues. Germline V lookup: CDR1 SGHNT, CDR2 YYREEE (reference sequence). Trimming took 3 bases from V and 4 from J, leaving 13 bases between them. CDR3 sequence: CASSSRGALYGYTF. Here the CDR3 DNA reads TGTGCCAGCAGCTCACGGGGGGCCCTCTATGGCTACACCTTC.

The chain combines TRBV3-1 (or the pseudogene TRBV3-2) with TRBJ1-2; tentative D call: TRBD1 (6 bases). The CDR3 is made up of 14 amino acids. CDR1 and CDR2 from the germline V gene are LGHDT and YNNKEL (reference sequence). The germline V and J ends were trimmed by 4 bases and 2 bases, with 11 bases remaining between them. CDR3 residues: CASSLGGGNYGYTF. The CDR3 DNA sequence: TGTGCCAGCAGCCTTGGGGGCGGAAACTATGGCTACACCTTC.

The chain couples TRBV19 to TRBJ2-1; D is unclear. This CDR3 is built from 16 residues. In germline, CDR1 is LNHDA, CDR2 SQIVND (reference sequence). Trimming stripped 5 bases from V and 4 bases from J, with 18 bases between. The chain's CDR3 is CASSPFLGDRYNEQFF. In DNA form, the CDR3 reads TGTGCCAGTAGTCCCTTTCTAGGAGATAGATACAATGAGCAGTTCTTC.

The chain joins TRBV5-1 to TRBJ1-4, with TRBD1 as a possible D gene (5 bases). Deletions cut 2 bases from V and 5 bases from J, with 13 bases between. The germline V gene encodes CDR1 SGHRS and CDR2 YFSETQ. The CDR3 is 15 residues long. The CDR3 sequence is CASSFHPRQNEKLFF. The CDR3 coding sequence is TGCGCCAGCAGCTTCCACCCCCGACAGAATGAAAAACTGTTTTTT.

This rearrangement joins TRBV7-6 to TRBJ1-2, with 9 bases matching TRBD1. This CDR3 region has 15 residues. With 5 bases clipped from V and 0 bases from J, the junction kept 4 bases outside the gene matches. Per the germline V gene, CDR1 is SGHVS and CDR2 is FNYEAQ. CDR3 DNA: TGTGCCAGCAGCCAGAGACAGGGGGCTAACTATGGCTACACCTTC. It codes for CASSQRQGANYGYTF.

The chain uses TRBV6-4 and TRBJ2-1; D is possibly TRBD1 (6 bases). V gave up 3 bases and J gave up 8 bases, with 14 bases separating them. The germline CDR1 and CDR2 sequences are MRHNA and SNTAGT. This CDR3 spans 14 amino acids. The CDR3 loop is CASSEAYTGYEQFF. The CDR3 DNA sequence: TGTGCCAGCAGTGAAGCCTATACAGGGTATGAGCAGTTCTTC.